This T cell receptor beta chain was identified during a study of blood T cell repertoires in COVID-19. Turning to the study itself: Sites across the United States, Italy and Spain contributed samples from acute and convalescent COVID-19.

Participants were aged about 18 to 90 years, lived in 25 or so US areas, and enrolled virtually. The data were produced by immunoSEQ multiplex PCR, yet TCRdb's version contains in-frame clones alone and is incomplete. The data hold a few hundred thousand clones, with 80% to 90% observed a single time. The CDR3 spans 13 residues. CDR1 and CDR2 from the germline V gene are LGHDT and YNNKEL (reference sequence). The V and J ends lost 2 bases and 5 bases respectively, with 9 bases between them. On this clone: The identical CDR3 is also encoded by other nucleotide sequences in the sample.

Source material: PBMCs or T cells enriched from blood (not recorded which). The clonotype comes from a woman aged 45 to 65 who had recovered from COVID-19. The chain couples TRBV3-1 (or the pseudogene TRBV3-2) to TRBJ1-1, with D possibly TRBD1 on 6 matching bases. The CDR3 coding sequence is TGTGCCAGCAGCCAAAGGGGGGGGACTGAAGCTTTCTTT. This sequence encodes CASSQRGGTEAFF.